This record looks at one T cell receptor (beta chain) sequence and its context. What antigen it recognizes has not been identified. It has no much larger one-base neighbor in the sample; base qualities were not kept. TCRbeta CDR3 regions were amplified from genomic DNA using the immunoSEQ Assay, a bias-controlled multiplex PCR. The original pipeline was this. The number of nucleated cells in each sample was estimated from the amplification of reference gene primers within the assay. To quantify the absolute abundance of each unique TCRbeta CDR3 rearrangement, sequence reads were collapsed and filtered. Productive Simpson clonality was computed per sample as the square root of Simpson's diversity index over productive rearrangements. Imported from immuneACCESS, the table was reduced by TCRdb to in-frame sequences with V and J called. These copies leave out some clones; in studies compared against another copy, an unresolved V gene accounts for under half, and the cause of the remainder is not known. Clone size and V and J calls were adopted from that table, with D and trimming inferred from the DNA. For this sample there are 150,000 to 200,000 clones; around 84% appear just once. In total, the top ten clones hold about 6% of the sample.

This sample is drawn from a study of blood T cell repertoires in COVID-19 (dated by TCRdb to the early 2020s). For the study in its entirety: The collaborator samples originated in the United States, Italy and Spain and spanned the acute and convalescent phases of COVID-19. The material from the prospective study consisted of cDNA or gDNA derived from T cells, B-cell-depleted T cells, or PBMCs. The dataset comprised deeply sampled blood TCRbeta repertoires from subjects exposed to, actively infected with, or recovered from COVID-19. The repertoires were released in a freely available public database intended as a resource for research on the immune response to SARS-CoV-2. The samples were drawn from two sources: the first 160 participants of the ongoing ImmuneRACE study, and 1,254 subjects contributed by 6 global collaborators. Nearly every sample came with metadata listing a de-identified subject ID, COVID-19 status, age in years and sex. Where HLA class I and class II types were available, the types were taken from metadata supplied by the sample provider, not from assay-based typing.

Participants in the prospective study were enrolled through a virtual design, were aged about 18 to 89 years, and lived in roughly 25 United States geographic areas. In the prospective study, cohorts were assigned on the basis of participant-reported clinical history obtained from a screening survey and a study questionnaire. Recovered participants in ImmuneRACE Cohort 3 were defined as having two consecutive negative NP/OP PCR tests, clearance from a healthcare professional, or resolution of symptoms. In the prospective study, whole blood, serum and a nasopharyngeal or oropharyngeal swab were collected from each participant by mobile phlebotomists. Participants in the prospective study had the option to provide additional blood draws and questionnaires over a roughly two-month period. Before DNA extraction, prospective study blood samples were shipped either frozen or at room temperature. General findings and caveats noted by the study authors: The quantity of clinical and demographic metadata differed by source and by participant and was supplied without curation.

The cysteine opens and the phenylalanine closes a CDR3 of 15 amino acids. Only the CDR3 part of the read is kept: 45 bases, read in frame from the first base. Sequencing input: PBMCs or T cells enriched from blood (not recorded which). The sequence derives from a man aged 40-55 years who had recovered from COVID-19. The chain joins TRBV12-2 to TRBJ1-4. TRBV12-2 is an annotated pseudogene. In nucleotides, the sequence is TGTGCAAGTCGCTTACCCGGCGGCCCTGATGAAAAACTGTTTTTT. Its protein is CASRLPGGPDEKLFF.